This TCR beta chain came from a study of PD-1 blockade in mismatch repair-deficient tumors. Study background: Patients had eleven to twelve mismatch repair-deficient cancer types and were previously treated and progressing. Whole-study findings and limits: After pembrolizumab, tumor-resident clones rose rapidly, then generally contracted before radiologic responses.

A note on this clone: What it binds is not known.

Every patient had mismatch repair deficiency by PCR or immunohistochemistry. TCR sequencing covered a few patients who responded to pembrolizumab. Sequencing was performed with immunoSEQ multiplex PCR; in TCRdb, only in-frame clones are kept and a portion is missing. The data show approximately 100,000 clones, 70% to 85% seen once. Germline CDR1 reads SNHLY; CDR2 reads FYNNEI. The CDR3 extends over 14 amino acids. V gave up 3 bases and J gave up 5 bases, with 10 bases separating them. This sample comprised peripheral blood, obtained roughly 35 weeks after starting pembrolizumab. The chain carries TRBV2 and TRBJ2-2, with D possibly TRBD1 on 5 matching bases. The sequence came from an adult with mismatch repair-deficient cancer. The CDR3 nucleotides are TGTGCCAGCAGTGATAAAGGGGAAACCGGGGAGCTGTTTTTT. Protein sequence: CASSDKGETGELFF.